Reported below is one T cell receptor (beta chain). Its cognate antigen is unknown. Prior to thyroid surgery, none of the patients had received any treatment. The CDR3 is 16 amino acids. Germline assignment: CDR1 LNHDA and CDR2 SQIVND (reference sequence). Trimming removed 0 bases at V and 8 bases at J, with 19 bases between. The data belong to a study of metastatic and nonmetastatic thyroid tumors. About the study: Malignant and benign thyroid patients had repertoires compared in peripheral blood and tumor or nodule tissue.

Study results and caveats: Patients with malignant thyroid tumors reportedly had significantly higher TCR beta diversity than those with benign nodules, in blood and tumor.

In the original workflow: The distant-metastasis classifier for papillary thyroid cancer was built from CDR3 differences across clinicopathological groups. TCRdb called clones again from the PCR reads with MiXCR. TCRdb assigned the V and J calls; the authors' analysis was not used. The sample carries roughly 18,000 clones, approximately 29% recorded once. The gene calls are TRBV19 and TRBJ1-2; a weak D match, TRBD1 (5 bases). The receptor was isolated from a female donor with papillary thyroid cancer or a benign thyroid nodule (not recorded which). Some clones in this sample may be carry-over from other donors' samples. Sequenced: adjacent normal tissue. The CDR3: CASSIDPPTQNRGYTF. The CDR3, as DNA: TGTGCCAGTAGTATAGACCCGCCTACTCAGAACAGGGGCTACACCTTC.